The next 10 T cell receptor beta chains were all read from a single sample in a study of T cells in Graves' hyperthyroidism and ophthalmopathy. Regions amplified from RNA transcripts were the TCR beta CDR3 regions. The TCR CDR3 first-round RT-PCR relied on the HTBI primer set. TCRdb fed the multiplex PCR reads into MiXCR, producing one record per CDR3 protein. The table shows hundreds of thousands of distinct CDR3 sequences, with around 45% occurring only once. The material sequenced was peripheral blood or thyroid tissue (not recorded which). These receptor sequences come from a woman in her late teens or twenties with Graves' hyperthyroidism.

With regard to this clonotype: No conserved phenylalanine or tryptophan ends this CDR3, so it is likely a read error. CDR3 bases: TGCGCCAGCAGCTCGGACAGGGCGAGTGGCTACACCTCC. Amino acid sequence: CASSSDRASGYTS. The chain combines TRBV5-1 with TRBJ1-2; TRBD1 aligns across 8 bases. Per germline, CDR1 SGHRS and CDR2 YFSETQ. The CDR3 spans 13 residues. J gave up 7 bases and V 3 bases, and 5 bases lay outside the gene matches.

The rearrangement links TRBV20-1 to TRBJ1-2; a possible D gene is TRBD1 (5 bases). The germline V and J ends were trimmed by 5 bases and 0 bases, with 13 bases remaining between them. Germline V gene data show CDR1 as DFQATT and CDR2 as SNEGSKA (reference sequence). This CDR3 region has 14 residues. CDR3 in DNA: TGCAGTGCTCCCGCGAGGGGCTCTAACTATGGCTACACCTTC. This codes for CSAPARGSNYGYTF.

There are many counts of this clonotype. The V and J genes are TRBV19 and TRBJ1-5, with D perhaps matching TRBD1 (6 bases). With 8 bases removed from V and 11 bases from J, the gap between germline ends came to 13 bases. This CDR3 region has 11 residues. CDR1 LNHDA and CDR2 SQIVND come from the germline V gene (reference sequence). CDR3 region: CASRQATTQHF. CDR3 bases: TGTGCCAGTCGACAGGCAACGACCCAGCATTTT. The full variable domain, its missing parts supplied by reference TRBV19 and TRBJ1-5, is DGGITQSPKYLFRKEGQNVTLSCEQNLNHDAMYWYRQDPGQGLRLIYYSQIVNDFQKGDIAEGYSVSREKKESFPLTVTSAQKNPTAFYLCASRQATTQHFGDGTRLSIL.

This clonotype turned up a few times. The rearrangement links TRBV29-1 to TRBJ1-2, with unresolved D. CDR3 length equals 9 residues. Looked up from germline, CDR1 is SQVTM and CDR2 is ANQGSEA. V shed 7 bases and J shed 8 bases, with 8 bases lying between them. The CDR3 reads CSGGGGYTF. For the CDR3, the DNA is TGCAGCGGGGGTGGGGGCTACACCTTC. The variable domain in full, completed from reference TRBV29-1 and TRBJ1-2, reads SAVISQKPSRDICQRGTSLTIQCQVDSQVTMMFWYRQQPGQSLTLIATANQGSEATYESGFVIDKFPISRPNLTFSTLTVSNMSPEDSSIYLCSGGGGYTFGSGTRLTVV.

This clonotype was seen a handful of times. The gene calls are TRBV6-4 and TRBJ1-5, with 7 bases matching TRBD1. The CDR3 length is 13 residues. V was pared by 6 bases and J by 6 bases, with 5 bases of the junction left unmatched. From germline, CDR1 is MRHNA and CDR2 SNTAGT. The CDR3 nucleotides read TGTGCCAGCAGCCAGGACAGGTTTCAGCCCCAGCATTTT. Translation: CASSQDRFQPQHF.

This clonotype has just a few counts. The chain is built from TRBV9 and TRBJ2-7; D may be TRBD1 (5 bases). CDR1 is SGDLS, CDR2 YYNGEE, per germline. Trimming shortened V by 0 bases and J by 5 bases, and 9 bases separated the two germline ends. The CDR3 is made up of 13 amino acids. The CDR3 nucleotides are TGTGCCAGCAGCGTAGGTGGGGCAAACGAGCAGTACTTC. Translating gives CASSVGGANEQYF.

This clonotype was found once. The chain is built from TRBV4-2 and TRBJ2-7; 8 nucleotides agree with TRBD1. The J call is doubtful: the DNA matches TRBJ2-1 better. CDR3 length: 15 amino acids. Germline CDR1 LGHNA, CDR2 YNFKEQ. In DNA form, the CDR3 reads TGTGCCAGCAGCCAGTTTTGGACAGGGAGCAATGAGCAGTTCTTC. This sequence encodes CASSQFWTGSNEQFF.

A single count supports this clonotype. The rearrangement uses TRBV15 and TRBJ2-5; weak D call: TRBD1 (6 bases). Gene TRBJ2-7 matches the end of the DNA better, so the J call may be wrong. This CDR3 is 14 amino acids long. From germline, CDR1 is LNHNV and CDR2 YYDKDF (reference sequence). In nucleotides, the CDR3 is TGTGCCACCAGCAGAGTCCAAGGGGGATACGAGCAGTACTTC. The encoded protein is CATSRVQGGYEQYF.

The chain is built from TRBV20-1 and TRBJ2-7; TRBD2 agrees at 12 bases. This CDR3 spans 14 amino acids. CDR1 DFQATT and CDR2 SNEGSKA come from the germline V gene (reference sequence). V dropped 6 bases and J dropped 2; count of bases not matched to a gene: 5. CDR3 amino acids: CSAATSGRPYEQYF. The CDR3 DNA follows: TGCAGTGCCGCGACTAGCGGGAGACCCTACGAGCAGTACTTC.

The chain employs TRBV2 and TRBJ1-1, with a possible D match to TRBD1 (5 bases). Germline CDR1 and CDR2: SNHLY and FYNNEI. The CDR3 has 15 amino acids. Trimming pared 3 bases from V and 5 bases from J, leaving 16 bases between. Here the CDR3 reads CASSEGRQPKTEAFF. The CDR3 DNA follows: TGTGCCAGCAGTGAGGGGAGACAGCCGAAAACTGAAGCTTTCTTT.